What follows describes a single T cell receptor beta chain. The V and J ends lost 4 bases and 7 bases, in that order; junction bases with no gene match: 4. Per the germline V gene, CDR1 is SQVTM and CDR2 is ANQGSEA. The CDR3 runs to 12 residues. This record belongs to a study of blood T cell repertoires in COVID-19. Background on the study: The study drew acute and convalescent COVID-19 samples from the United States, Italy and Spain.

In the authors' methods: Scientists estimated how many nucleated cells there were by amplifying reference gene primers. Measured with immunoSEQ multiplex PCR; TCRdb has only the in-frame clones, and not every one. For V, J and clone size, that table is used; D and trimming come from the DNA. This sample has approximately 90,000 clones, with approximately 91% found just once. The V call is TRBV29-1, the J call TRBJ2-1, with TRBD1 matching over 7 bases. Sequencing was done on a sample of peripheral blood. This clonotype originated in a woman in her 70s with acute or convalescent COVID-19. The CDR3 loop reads CSVGAGGNEQFF. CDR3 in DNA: TGCAGCGTTGGGGCAGGGGGTAATGAGCAGTTCTTC.